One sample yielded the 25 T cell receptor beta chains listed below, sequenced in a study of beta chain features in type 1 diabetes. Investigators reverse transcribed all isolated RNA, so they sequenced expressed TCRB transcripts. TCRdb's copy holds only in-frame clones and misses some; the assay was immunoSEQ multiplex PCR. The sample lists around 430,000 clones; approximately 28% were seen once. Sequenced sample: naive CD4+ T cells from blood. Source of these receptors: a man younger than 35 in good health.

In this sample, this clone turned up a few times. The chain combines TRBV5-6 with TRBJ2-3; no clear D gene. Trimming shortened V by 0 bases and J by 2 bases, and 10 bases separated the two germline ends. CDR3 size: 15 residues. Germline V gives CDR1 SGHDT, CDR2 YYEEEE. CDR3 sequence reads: CASSLGRQYTDTQYF. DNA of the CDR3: TGTGCCAGCAGCTTGGGACGACAATACACAGATACGCAGTATTTT.

In DNA, the CDR3 is TGTGCCATCAGCACCCCCGGGACTAGCGGGACTCTAGCCAAAAACATTCAGTACTTC. As protein: CAISTPGTSGTLAKNIQYF. This chain links TRBV10-3 with TRBJ2-4; TRBD2 matches 13 bases. CDR3 length equals 19 residues. Germline V gene data show CDR1 as ENHRY and CDR2 as SYGVKD. The junction had 11 bases not matched to a gene; V was cut back by 6 bases and J by 0 bases.

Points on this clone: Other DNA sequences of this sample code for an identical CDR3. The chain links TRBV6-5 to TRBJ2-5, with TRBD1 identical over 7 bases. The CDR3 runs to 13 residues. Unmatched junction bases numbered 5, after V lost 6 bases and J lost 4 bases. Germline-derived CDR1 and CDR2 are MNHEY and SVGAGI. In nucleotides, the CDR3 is TGTGCCAGCAGACGACAGGGTGGAGAGACCCAGTACTTC. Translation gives CASRRQGGETQYF.

The CDR3 loop reads CASSALDGRSTDTQYF. The CDR3 DNA is TGTGCCAGCAGCGCACTGGACGGGAGAAGCACAGATACGCAGTATTTT. V is TRBV9 and J is TRBJ2-3; possibly TRBD2 for D (6 bases). V dropped 3 bases and J dropped 0 bases, with 14 bases sitting between them. The germline V gene has CDR1 SGDLS and CDR2 YYNGEE. The CDR3 has 16 residues. The variable domain in full, completed from reference TRBV9 and TRBJ2-3, reads DSGVTQTPKHLITATGQRVTLRCSPRSGDLSVYWYQQSLDQGLQFLIQYYNGEERAKGNILERFSAQQFPDLHSELNLSSLELGDSALYFCASSALDGRSTDTQYFGPGTRLTVL.

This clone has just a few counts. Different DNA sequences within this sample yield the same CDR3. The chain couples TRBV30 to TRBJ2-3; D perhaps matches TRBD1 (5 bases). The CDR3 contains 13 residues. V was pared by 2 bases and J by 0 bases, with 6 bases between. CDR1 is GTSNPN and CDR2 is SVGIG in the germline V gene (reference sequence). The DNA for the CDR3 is TGTGCCTGGAGTAGGGGTAGCACAGATACGCAGTATTTT. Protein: CAWSRGSTDTQYF.

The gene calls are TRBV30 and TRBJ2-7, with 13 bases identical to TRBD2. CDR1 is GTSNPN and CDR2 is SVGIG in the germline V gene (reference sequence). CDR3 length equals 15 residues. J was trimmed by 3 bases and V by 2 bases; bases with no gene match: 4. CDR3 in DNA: TGTGCCTGGAGTTCCGGACTAGCGGGAGTCTACGAGCAGTACTTC. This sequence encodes CAWSSGLAGVYEQYF. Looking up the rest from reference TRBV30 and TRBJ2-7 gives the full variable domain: SQTIHQWPATLVQPVGSPLSLECTVEGTSNPNLYWYRQAAGRGLQLLFYSVGIGQISSEVPQNLSASRPQDRQFILSSKKLLLSDSGFYLCAWSSGLAGVYEQYFGPGTRLTVT.

This CDR3 is CAWKDAGNTIYF. The CDR3 DNA sequence: TGTGCCTGGAAGGATGCAGGAAACACCATATATTTT. The chain uses TRBV30 and TRBJ1-3; D gene unclear. The germline V gene has CDR1 GTSNPN and CDR2 SVGIG (reference sequence). Trimming removed 4 bases at V and 4 bases at J, with 8 bases between. This CDR3 is 12 amino acids long.

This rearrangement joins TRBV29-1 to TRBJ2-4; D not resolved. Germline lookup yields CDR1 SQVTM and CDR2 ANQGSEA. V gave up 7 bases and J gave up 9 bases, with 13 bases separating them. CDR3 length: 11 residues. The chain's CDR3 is CSAGPTGIQYF. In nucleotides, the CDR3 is TGCAGCGCTGGACCCACGGGCATTCAGTACTTC.

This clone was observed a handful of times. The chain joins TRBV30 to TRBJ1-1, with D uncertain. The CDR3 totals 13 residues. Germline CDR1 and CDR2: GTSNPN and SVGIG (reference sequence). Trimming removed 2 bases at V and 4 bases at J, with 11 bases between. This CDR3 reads CAWSQIDGTEAFF. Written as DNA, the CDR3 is TGTGCCTGGAGTCAGATCGATGGCACTGAAGCTTTCTTT.

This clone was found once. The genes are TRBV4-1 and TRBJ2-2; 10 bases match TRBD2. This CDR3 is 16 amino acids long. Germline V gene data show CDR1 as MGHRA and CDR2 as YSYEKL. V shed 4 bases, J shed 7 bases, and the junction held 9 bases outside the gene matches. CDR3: CASSLPSGRIVGELFF. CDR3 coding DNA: TGCGCCAGCAGCCTCCCTAGCGGGAGAATTGTCGGGGAGCTGTTTTTT.

The CDR3 loop is CASSPRQGSGLAYEQYF. The CDR3 DNA sequence: TGTGCCAGCAGCCCGCGACAGGGATCGGGCCTGGCCTACGAGCAGTACTTC. This rearrangement joins TRBV7-9 to TRBJ2-7, with 7 bases aligning to TRBD1. The V and J ends lost 5 bases and 2 bases, in that order; junction bases with no gene match: 15. This CDR3 region has 17 residues. Germline values: CDR1 SEHNR, CDR2 FQNEAQ (reference sequence).

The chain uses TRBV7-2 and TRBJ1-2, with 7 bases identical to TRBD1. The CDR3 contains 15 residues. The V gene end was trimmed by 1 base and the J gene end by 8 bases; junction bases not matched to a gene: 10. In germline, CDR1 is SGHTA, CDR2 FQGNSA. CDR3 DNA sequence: TGTGCCAGCAGCTTAGTCGACAGGGCAAGTTCAGGCTACACCTTC. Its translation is CASSLVDRASSGYTF. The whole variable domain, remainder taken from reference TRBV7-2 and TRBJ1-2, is GAGVSQSPSNKVTEKGKDVELRCDPISGHTALYWYRQSLGQGLEFLIYFQGNSAPDKSGLPSDRFSAERTGGSVSTLTIQRTQQEDSAVYLCASSLVDRASSGYTFGSGTRLTVV.

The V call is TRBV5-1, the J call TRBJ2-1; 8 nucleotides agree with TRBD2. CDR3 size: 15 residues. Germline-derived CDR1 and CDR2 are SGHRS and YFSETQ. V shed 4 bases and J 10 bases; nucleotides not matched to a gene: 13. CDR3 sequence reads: CASSLLSREEGEQFF. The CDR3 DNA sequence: TGCGCCAGCAGCCTGCTTTCGCGGGAGGAAGGAGAGCAGTTCTTC.

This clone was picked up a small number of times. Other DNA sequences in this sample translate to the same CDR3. CDR3: CSARGAEQYF. CDR3 DNA sequence: TGCAGTGCTAGGGGGGCCGAGCAGTACTTC. The chain recombines TRBV20-1 with TRBJ2-7; tentatively, D is TRBD1 (6 bases). Trimming removed 3 bases from V and 6 bases from J, with 6 bases in between. CDR3 length: 10 amino acids. Germline loops: CDR1 DFQATT, CDR2 SNEGSKA (reference sequence).

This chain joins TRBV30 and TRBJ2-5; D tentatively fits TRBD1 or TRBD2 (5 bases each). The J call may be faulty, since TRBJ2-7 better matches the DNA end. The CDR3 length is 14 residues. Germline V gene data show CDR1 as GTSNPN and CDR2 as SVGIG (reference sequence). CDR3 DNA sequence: TGTGCCTGGACAGCGAAGGGGACCTCCTACGAGCAGTACTTC. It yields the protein CAWTAKGTSYEQYF.

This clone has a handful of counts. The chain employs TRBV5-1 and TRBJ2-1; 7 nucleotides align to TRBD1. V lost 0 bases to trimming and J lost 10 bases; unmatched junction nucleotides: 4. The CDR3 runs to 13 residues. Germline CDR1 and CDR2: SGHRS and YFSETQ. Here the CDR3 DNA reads TGCGCCAGCAGCTTGGCAGACAGGGCAGAGCAGTTCTTC. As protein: CASSLADRAEQFF.

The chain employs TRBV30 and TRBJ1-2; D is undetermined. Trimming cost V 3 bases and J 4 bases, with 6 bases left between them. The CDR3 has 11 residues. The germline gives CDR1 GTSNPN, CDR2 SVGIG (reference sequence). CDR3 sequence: CAWRVVYGYTF. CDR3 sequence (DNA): TGTGCCTGGAGAGTAGTCTATGGCTACACCTTC.

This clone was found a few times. DNA for the CDR3: TGTGCAAGTCGCCTCATCCGCATCCAAGAGACCCAGTACTTC. Its protein is CASRLIRIQETQYF. This rearrangement joins TRBV12-2 to TRBJ2-5. TRBV12-2 is a pseudogene. The CDR3 contains 14 residues.

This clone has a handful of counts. This chain's CDR3 is CASSVIVSGTNTGELFF. The CDR3 DNA reads TGTGCCAGCAGCGTTATAGTATCCGGGACGAACACCGGGGAGCTGTTTTTT. The chain recombines TRBV9 with TRBJ2-2, with a possible D match to TRBD2 (5 bases). The CDR3 loop spans 17 amino acids. The germline CDR1 and CDR2 sequences are SGDLS and YYNGEE. V was cut by 2 bases and J by 0 bases, with 14 bases left in between.

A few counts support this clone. The CDR3 reads CASSEEQAGYTF. DNA for the CDR3: TGTGCCAGCAGTGAAGAGCAGGCCGGCTACACCTTC. This chain uses TRBV2 with TRBJ1-2; D gene unclear. The ends were cut back, 1 base at V and 8 bases at J, with 8 bases in the middle. Germline CDR1 and CDR2: SNHLY and FYNNEI. The CDR3 covers 12 residues.

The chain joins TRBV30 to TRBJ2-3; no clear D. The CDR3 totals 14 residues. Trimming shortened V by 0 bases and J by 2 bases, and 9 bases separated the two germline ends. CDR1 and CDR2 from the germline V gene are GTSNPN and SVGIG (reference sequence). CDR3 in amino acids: CAWSVNVNTDTQYF. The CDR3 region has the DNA TGTGCCTGGAGTGTAAACGTTAACACAGATACGCAGTATTTT.

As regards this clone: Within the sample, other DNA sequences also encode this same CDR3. In nucleotides, the CDR3 is TGCAGTGCTAGTAGGAGGGAGACCCAGTACTTC. This codes for CSASRRETQYF. V and J are TRBV20-1 and TRBJ2-5; TRBD2 is a possible D gene (5 bases). The CDR3 has 11 amino acids. The V gene lost 3 bases and the J gene lost 5 bases, with 7 bases spanning the gap. Germline V gene lookup returns CDR1 DFQATT and CDR2 SNEGSKA (reference sequence).

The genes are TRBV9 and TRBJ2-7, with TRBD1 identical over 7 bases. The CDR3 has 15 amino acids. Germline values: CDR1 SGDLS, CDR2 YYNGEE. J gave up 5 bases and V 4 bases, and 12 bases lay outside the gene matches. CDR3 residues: CASSTTGERFHEQYF. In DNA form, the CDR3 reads TGTGCCAGCAGCACTACAGGGGAGAGGTTCCACGAGCAGTACTTC.

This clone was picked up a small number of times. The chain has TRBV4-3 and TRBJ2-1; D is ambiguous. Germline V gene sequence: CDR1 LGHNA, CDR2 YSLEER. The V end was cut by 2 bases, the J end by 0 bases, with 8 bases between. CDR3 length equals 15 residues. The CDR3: CASSQFTRSYNEQFF. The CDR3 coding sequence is TGCGCCAGCAGCCAATTCACACGCTCCTACAATGAGCAGTTCTTC.

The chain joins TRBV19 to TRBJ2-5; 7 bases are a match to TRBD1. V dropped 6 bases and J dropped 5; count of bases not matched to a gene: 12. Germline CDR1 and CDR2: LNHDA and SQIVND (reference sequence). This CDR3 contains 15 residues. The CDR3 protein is CASRTSTGRYETQYF. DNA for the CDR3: TGTGCCAGTAGGACCTCGACAGGGAGATACGAGACCCAGTACTTC.